This TCR beta chain was recorded in a study of shared clonotypes between healthy human individuals. Turning to the study itself: Donor composition was a couple of women and a few men, aged 18 to 49.

In the original processing: ImmunoSEQ sequences covered only the junction and lacked quality scores; filtering therefore differed. Only in-frame clones appear in the TCRdb table, and some are missing; sequencing was by immunoSEQ multiplex PCR. The V and J calls and the clone size are those of that table, but D and trimming were determined from the DNA. Of more than 550,000 clones listed, roughly 88% are singletons. Healthy adults negative for HIV, lacking recent acute infections or vaccinations, served as donors. Each donor was a Caucasian adult residing in Nashville, Tennessee. This receptor was obtained from a young man in good health. Some clones in this sample may be carry-over from other donors' samples. The sample taken for sequencing was memory CD8+ T cells from PBMCs. The subset: CD45RO+ cells pooled with CCR7-negative TemRA cells.

The CDR3 protein is CASSVPTSGPPFYEQFF. The CDR3 nucleotides are TGTGCCAGCAGTGTTCCTACTAGCGGGCCACCCTTTTATGAGCAGTTCTTC. V usage is TRBV2 and J usage is TRBJ2-1; 9 bases fit TRBD2. Germline V gene data show CDR1 as SNHLY and CDR2 as FYNNEI. This CDR3 contains 17 residues. Losses at the gene ends were 4 bases for V and 8 bases for J; bases not matched to a gene: 15.